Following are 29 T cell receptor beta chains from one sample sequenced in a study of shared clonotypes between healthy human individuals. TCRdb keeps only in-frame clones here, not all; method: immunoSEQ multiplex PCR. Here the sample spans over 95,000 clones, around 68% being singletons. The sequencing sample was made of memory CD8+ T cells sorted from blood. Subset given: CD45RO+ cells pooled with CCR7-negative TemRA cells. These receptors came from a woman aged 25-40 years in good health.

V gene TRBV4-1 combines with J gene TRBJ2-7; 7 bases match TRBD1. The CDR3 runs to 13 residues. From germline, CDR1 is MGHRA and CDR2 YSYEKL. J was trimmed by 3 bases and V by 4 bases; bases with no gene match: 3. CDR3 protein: CASSRDSHYEQYF. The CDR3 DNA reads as TGCGCCAGCAGCCGGGACAGCCACTACGAGCAGTACTTC.

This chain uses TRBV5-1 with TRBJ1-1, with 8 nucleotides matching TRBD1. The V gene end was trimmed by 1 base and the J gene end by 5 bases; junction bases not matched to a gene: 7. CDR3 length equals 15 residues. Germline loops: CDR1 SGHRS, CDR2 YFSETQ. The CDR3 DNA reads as TGCGCCAGCAGCTTGACCAGGACAGGGCTGACTGAAGCTTTCTTT. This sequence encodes CASSLTRTGLTEAFF.

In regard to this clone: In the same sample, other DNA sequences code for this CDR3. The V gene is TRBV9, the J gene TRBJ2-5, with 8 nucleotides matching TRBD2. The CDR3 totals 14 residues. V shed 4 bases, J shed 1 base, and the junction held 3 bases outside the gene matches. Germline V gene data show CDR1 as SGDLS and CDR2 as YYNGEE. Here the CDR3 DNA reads TGTGCCAGCAGCTTTAGCGGGACCCAAGAGACCCAGTACTTC. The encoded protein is CASSFSGTQETQYF.

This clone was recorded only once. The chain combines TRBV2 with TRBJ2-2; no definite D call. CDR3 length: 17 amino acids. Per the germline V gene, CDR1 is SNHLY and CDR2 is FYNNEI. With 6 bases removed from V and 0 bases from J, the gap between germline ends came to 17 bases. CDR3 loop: CASSLPRSETNTGELFF. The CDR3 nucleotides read TGTGCCAGCAGCCTGCCTAGATCAGAAACGAACACCGGGGAGCTGTTTTTT.

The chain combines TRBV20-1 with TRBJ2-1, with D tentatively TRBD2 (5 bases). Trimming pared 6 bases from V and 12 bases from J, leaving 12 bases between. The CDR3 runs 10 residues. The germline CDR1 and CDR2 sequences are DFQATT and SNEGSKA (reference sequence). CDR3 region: CSAQHEGQFF. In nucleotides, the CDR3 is TGCAGTGCCCAACACGAGGGGCAGTTCTTC.

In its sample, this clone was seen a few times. The CDR3 bases are TGTGCCAGCAGCTTAGAGGGACGGAGCTCCTACGAGCAGTACTTC. Translated, it gives CASSLEGRSSYEQYF. J is TRBJ2-7 and V is TRBV7-8, with D perhaps assigned TRBD1 or TRBD2 (5 bases each). Trimming took 1 base from V and 0 from J, leaving 10 bases between them. The CDR3 sequence is 15 residues long. Germline CDR1 is SGHVS and CDR2 is FQNEAQ.

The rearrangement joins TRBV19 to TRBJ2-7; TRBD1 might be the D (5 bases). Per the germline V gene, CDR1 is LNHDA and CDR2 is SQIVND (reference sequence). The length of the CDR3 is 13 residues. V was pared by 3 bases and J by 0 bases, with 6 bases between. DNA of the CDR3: TGTGCCAGTAGTATCAGGGACTCCTACGAGCAGTACTTC. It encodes CASSIRDSYEQYF. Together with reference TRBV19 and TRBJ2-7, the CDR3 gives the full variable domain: DGGITQSPKYLFRKEGQNVTLSCEQNLNHDAMYWYRQDPGQGLRLIYYSQIVNDFQKGDIAEGYSVSREKKESFPLTVTSAQKNPTAFYLCASSIRDSYEQYFGPGTRLTVT.

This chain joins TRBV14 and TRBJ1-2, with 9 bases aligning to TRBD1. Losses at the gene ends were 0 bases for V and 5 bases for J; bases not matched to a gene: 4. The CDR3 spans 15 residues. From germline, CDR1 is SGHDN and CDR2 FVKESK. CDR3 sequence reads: CASSQDLGTGYGYTF. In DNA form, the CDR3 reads TGTGCCAGCAGCCAAGATCTGGGGACAGGGTATGGCTACACCTTC.

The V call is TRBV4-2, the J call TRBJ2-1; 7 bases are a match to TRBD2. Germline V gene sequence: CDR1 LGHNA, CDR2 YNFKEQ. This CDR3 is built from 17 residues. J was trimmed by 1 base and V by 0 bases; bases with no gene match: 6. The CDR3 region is CASSQDLYGGSYNEQFF. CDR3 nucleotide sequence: TGTGCCAGCAGCCAAGATCTGTACGGGGGGTCCTACAATGAGCAGTTCTTC.

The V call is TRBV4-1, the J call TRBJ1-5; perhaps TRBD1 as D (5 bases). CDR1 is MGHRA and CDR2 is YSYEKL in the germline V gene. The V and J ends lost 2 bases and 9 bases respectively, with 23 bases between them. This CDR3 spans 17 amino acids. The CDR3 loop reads CASSQQDMGFSFGPQHF. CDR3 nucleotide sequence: TGCGCCAGCAGCCAACAGGACATGGGGTTCTCTTTTGGGCCCCAGCATTTT.

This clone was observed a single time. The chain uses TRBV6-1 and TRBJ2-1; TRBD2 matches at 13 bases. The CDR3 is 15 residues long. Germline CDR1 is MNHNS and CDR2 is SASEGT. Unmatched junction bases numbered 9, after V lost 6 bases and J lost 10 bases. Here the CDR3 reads CASRRTSGSVREQFF. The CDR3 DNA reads TGTGCCAGCAGAAGGACTAGCGGGAGCGTAAGGGAGCAGTTCTTC.

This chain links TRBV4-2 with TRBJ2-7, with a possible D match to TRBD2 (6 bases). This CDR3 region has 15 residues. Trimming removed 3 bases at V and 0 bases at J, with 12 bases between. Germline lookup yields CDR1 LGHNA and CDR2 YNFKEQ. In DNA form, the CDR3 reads TGTGCCAGCAGCCAGACTAGGGGTATCTCCTACGAGCAGTACTTC. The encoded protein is CASSQTRGISYEQYF.

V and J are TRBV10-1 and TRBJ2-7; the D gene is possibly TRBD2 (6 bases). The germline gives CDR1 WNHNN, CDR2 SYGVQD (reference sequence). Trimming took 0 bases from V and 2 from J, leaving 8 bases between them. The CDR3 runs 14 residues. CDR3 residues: CASSESEGPYEQYF. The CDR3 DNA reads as TGCGCCAGCAGTGAGTCGGAGGGTCCCTACGAGCAGTACTTC.

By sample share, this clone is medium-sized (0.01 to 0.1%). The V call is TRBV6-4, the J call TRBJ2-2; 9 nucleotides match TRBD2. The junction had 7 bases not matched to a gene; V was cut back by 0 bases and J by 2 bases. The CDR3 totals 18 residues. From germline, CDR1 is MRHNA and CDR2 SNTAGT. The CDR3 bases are TGTGCCAGCAGTGACTCTGTCTTGCTAGCGGGAAACACCGGGGAGCTGTTTTTT. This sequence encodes CASSDSVLLAGNTGELFF.

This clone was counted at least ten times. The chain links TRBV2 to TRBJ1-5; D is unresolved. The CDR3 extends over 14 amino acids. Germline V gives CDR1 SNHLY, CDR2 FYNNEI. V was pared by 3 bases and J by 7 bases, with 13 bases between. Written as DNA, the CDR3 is TGTGCCAGCAGTGAGGAGGCGTTTCGCCAGCCCCAGCATTTT. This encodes CASSEEAFRQPQHF.

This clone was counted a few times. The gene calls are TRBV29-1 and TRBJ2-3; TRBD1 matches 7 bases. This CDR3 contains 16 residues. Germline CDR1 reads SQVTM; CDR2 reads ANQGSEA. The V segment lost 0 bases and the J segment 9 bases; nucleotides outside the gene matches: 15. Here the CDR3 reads CSVEDTGAGHRYTQYF. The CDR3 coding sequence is TGCAGCGTTGAAGATACAGGGGCCGGCCACAGATACACGCAGTATTTT.

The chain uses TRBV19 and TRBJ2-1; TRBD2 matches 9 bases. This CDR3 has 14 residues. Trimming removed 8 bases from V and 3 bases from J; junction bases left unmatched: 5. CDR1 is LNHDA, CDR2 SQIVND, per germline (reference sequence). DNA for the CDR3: TGTGCCAGTGAAGCGGGAGGATACTACAATGAGCAGTTCTTC. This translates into CASEAGGYYNEQFF.

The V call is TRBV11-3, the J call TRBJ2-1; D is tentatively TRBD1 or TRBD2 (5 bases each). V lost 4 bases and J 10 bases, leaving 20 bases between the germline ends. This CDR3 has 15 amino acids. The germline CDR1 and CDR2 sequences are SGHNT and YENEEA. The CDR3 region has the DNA TGTGCCAGCAGCTCAACCGGGACGGGCACTAAGGAGCAGTTCTTC. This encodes CASSSTGTGTKEQFF.

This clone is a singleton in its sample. The chain's CDR3 is CASTSGSTLDTQYF. The CDR3 coding sequence is TGCGCCAGCACTAGCGGGAGTACGTTGGATACGCAGTATTTT. This chain connects TRBV5-1 to TRBJ2-3, with 10 bases matching TRBD2. Losses at the gene ends were 6 bases for V and 6 bases for J; bases not matched to a gene: 7. CDR1 and CDR2 from the germline V gene are SGHRS and YFSETQ. CDR3 length equals 14 residues. Drawing the rest from reference TRBV5-1 and TRBJ2-3, the complete variable domain is KAGVTQTPRYLIKTRGQQVTLSCSPISGHRSVSWYQQTPGQGLQFLFEYFSETQRNKGNFPGRFSGRQFSNSRSEMNVSTLELGDSALYLCASTSGSTLDTQYFGPGTRLTVL.

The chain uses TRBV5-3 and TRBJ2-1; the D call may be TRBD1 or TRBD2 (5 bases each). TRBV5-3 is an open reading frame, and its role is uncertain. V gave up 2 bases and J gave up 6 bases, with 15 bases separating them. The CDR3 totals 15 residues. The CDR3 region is CARSFGTPLGNEQFF. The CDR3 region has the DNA TGTGCCAGAAGCTTTGGGACCCCTTTGGGCAATGAGCAGTTCTTC.

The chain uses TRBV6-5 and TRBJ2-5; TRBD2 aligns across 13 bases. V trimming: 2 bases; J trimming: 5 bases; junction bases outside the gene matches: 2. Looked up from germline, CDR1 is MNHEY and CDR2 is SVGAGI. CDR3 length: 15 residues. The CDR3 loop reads CASSYGLAGVETQYF. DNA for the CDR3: TGTGCCAGCAGTTACGGACTAGCGGGAGTGGAGACCCAGTACTTC.

CDR3 nucleotide sequence: TGTGCCAGCAGTTATCTAGGGGGAGACGAGCAGTACTTC. Translating it yields CASSYLGGDEQYF. The chain uses TRBV6-5 and TRBJ2-7; possible D gene TRBD1, 6 bases. The germline CDR1 and CDR2 sequences are MNHEY and SVGAGI. The CDR3 contains 13 residues. Trimming shortened V by 3 bases and J by 5 bases, and 11 bases separated the two germline ends.

The CDR3 loop reads CASSSWFSYNEQFF. Here the CDR3 DNA reads TGTGCCAGCAGTTCTTGGTTTTCCTACAATGAGCAGTTCTTC. The V call is TRBV28, the J call TRBJ2-1; D unresolved. V lost 4 bases and J 1 base, leaving 8 bases between the germline ends. Germline CDR1 and CDR2: MDHEN and SYDVKM. The CDR3 spans 14 residues.

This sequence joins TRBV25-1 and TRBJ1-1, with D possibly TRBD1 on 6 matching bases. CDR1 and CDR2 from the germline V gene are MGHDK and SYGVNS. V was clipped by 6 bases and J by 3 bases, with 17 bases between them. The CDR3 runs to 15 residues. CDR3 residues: CASSDLQGHYTEAFF. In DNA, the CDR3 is TGTGCCAGCAGCGACCTACAGGGTCACTACACTGAAGCTTTCTTT.

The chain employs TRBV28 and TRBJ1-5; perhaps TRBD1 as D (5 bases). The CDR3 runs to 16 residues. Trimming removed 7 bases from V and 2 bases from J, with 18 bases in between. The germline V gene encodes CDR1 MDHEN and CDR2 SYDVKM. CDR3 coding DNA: TGTGCCAGCAACCAATACGGGGCGATGGGCAATCAGCCCCAGCATTTT. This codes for CASNQYGAMGNQPQHF.

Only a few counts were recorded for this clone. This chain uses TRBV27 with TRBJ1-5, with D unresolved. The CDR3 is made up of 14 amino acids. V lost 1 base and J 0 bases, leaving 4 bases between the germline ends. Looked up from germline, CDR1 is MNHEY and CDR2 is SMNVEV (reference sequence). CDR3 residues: CASSLYYSNQPQHF. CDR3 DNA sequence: TGTGCCAGCAGTTTATATTATAGCAATCAGCCCCAGCATTTT.

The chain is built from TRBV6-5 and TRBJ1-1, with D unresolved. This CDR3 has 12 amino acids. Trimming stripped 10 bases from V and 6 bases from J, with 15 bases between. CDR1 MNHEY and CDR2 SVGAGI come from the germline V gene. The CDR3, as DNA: TGTGCCACCCCCCCGGTGTTGTCTGAAGCTTTCTTT. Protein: CATPPVLSEAFF.

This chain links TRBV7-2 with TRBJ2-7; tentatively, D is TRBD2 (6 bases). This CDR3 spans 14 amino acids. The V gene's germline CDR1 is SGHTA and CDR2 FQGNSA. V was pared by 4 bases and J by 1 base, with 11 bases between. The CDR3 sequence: CASSSGRSSYEQYF. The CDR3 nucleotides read TGTGCCAGCAGCTCCGGGAGATCATCCTACGAGCAGTACTTC. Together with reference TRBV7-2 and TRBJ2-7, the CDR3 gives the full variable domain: GAGVSQSPSNKVTEKGKDVELRCDPISGHTALYWYRQSLGQGLEFLIYFQGNSAPDKSGLPSDRFSAERTGGSVSTLTIQRTQQEDSAVYLCASSSGRSSYEQYFGPGTRLTVT.

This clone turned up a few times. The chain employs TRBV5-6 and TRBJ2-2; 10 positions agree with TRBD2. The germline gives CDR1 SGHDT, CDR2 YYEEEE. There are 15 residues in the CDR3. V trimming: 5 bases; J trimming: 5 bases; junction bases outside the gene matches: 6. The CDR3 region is CASRSSGRDTGELFF. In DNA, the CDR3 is TGTGCCAGCAGGTCTAGCGGGAGAGATACCGGGGAGCTGTTTTTT.